A selection of T cell receptor beta chains follows, all from one sample in a study of T cells in Graves' hyperthyroidism and ophthalmopathy. TCRdb used MiXCR to reprocess the multiplex PCR reads, holding one entry per CDR3 protein. The sample yields about half a million distinct CDR3 sequences, roughly 22% seen once. Sequencing used blood. Source of these receptors: a woman aged 70-85 years with Graves' ophthalmopathy. Both conserved end residues are part of each CDR3. D genes are given only for firm matches. Expanded clones get a size class; other rows say once, few or many, or leave the size out.

clone size	V gene	J gene	D gene	CDR3 length	CDR3 DNA	CDR3 protein
many	TRBV28	TRBJ1-1	TRBD1	15	TGTGCCAGCAGTTCGCGTAGGACAGGAGCGTCTGAAGCTTTCTTT	CASSSRRTGASEAFF
.	TRBV12-3/TRBV12-4	TRBJ2-1	TRBD2	16	TGTGCCAGCAGTTTTTGGGGACTAGCGGGCTACAATGAGCAGTTCTTC	CASSFWGLAGYNEQFF
.	TRBV27	TRBJ2-5	.	15	TGTGCCAGCAGTTTAGGTCCGGTGTCCCAAGAGACCCAGTACTTC	CASSLGPVSQETQYF
.	TRBV6-8	TRBJ2-5	.	12	TGTGCCAGCAGTTTTCACCGCTTAACCCAGTACTTC	CASSFHRLTQYF
few	TRBV9	TRBJ1-2	.	14	TGTGCCAGCAGCGTGTCCAGTGCTAACTATGGCTACACCTTC	CASSVSSANYGYTF
many	TRBV5-1	TRBJ1-2	.	15	TGCGCCAGCAGCTTGGTATCGTGGACAGTGGATGGCTACACCTTC	CASSLVSWTVDGYTF
.	TRBV28	TRBJ1-2	TRBD1	14	TGTGCCAGCAAGGGGGGACAGGTTAGGTATGGCTACACCTTC	CASKGGQVRYGYTF
few	TRBV5-1	TRBJ2-3	TRBD1	15	TGCGCCAGCAGCGCGGGACAGGCCAGCACAGATACGCAGTATTTT	CASSAGQASTDTQYF
.	TRBV30	TRBJ2-7	.	11	TGTGCCTGGAAGTCTATTTACGAGCAGTACTTC	CAWKSIYEQYF
few	TRBV18	TRBJ1-1	.	14	TGTGCCAGCTCATCCCTTTCCCTGAACACTGAAGCTTTCTTT	CASSSLSLNTEAFF
.	TRBV11-1	TRBJ2-7	TRBD1	13	TGTGCCAGCGGTGACAGGGGGTCCTACGAGCAGTACTTC	CASGDRGSYEQYF
.	TRBV6-1	TRBJ2-7	.	15	TGTGCCAGCAGCCCCCGTTTGCAGCGCGCCTACGAGCAGTACTTC	CASSPRLQRAYEQYF
.	TRBV7-2	TRBJ2-7	.	14	TGTGCCAGCAGCTCCCGTTCTACTTTCTACGAGCAGTACTTC	CASSSRSTFYEQYF
.	TRBV19	TRBJ2-3	.	15	TGTGCCAGTAGTATGAGAGGGCCAGGCACAGATACGCAGTATTTT	CASSMRGPGTDTQYF
many	TRBV7-2	TRBJ2-1	TRBD2	17	TGTGCCAGCAGCTTAGACGTCGGGAGGGCCCGTCTTGATGAGCAGTTCTTC	CASSLDVGRARLDEQFF
.	TRBV20-1	TRBJ2-7	TRBD1	15	TGCAGTGCTGGAGCCCTGGACAGGGTGACCTACGAGCAGTACTTC	CSAGALDRVTYEQYF
.	TRBV20-1	TRBJ1-5	TRBD1	14	TGCAGTGCTAGTCAGGGGGGATTCAATCAGCCCCAGCATTTT	CSASQGGFNQPQHF
.	TRBV11-2	TRBJ2-3	TRBD2	16	TGTGCCAGCAGTCCAGGACTAGCGGGAGGTCGTAACACGCAGTATTTT	CASSPGLAGGRNTQYF
.	TRBV29-1	TRBJ1-3	.	15	TGCAGCGTAGCATGGACAGCCACCAAAGGAAACACCATATATTTT	CSVAWTATKGNTIYF
.	TRBV15	TRBJ1-4	.	14	TGTGCCACCAGCAGAGCAGGTTCCTACGAAAAACTGTTTTTT	CATSRAGSYEKLFF
.	TRBV11-2	TRBJ2-1	.	17	TGTGCCAGCAGCCGGCCTGGGCGGGAATGGAGTGGAAATGAGCAGTTCTTC	CASSRPGREWSGNEQFF
.	TRBV20-1	TRBJ2-7	TRBD2	14	TGCAGTGCCATAACTAGCGCTTTAACCTACGAGCAGTACTTC	CSAITSALTYEQYF
.	TRBV5-4	TRBJ2-6	TRBD2	17	TGTGCCAGCAGCTTGATAGGCCGGGGGGCTGGGGCCAACGTCCTGACTTTC	CASSLIGRGAGANVLTF
.	TRBV28	TRBJ2-5	.	14	TGTGCCAGCAGCCAACTTATTGGCCAAGAGACCCAGTACTTC	CASSQLIGQETQYF
.	TRBV5-1	TRBJ1-6	.	14	TGCGCCAGCAGCTTGGAAGCAGAGGGTTCACCCCTCCACTTT	CASSLEAEGSPLHF
.	TRBV5-6	TRBJ2-1	TRBD2	14	TGTGCCACCCGGTCCGGACTAGAATACAATGAGCAGTTCTTC	CATRSGLEYNEQFF
.	TRBV5-1	TRBJ2-1	TRBD1	12	TGCGCCAGCAGCCGGACAGGGACAATCCAGTTCTTC	CASSRTGTIQFF
.	TRBV10-1	TRBJ2-2	.	15	TGCGCCAGCAGTCCTTCCCTCATCAACACCGGGGAGCTGTTTTTT	CASSPSLINTGELFF
few	TRBV19	TRBJ2-5	.	15	TGTGCCAGTAGTATAGTTCCGGGCTTGGCAGAGACCCAGTACTTC	CASSIVPGLAETQYF
.	TRBV12-3/TRBV12-4	TRBJ2-2	.	16	TGTGCCAGCAGTTTTGGCTCGGGAGTGGAGGGCGGGGAGCTGTTTTTT	CASSFGSGVEGGELFF
.	TRBV15	TRBJ1-1	.	13	TGTGCCACCAGGAAAGGAGGGTACACTGAAGCTTTCTTT	CATRKGGYTEAFF
.	TRBV19	TRBJ1-2	.	15	TGTGCCAGTACCTCGTTAACAGGGATTTTTTATGGCTACACCTTC	CASTSLTGIFYGYTF
.	TRBV6-2/TRBV6-3	TRBJ2-3	.	17	TGTGCCAGCAATAGCTGGGCGGGGACGGGTAACACAGATACGCAGTATTTT	CASNSWAGTGNTDTQYF
few	TRBV7-6	TRBJ2-1	.	15	TGTGCCAGCAGTAATAGTCAGGGCGGGTACAATGAGCAGTTCTTC	CASSNSQGGYNEQFF
.	TRBV10-3	TRBJ2-1	TRBD2	16	TGTGCCACCCGGGTAACTAGCGGGATGGCCTACAATGAGCAGTTCTTC	CATRVTSGMAYNEQFF
.	TRBV19	TRBJ2-1	.	15	TGTGCCAGTAGTATTCAGGGCCTTACCTACAATGAGCAGTTCTTC	CASSIQGLTYNEQFF
.	TRBV5-5	TRBJ1-1	.	12	TGTGCCAGCAGCTTCCACAGGGAATCAGCTTTCTTT	CASSFHRESAFF
.	TRBV20-1	TRBJ2-2	TRBD1	12	TGCAGTCGCTCCCAGGGGGCCGGGGAGCTGTTTTTT	CSRSQGAGELFF
few	TRBV7-9	TRBJ1-2	TRBD1	13	TGTGCCAGCAGCGACAGGGTGGACTATGGCTACACCTTC	CASSDRVDYGYTF
once	TRBV24-1	TRBJ2-3	TRBD1	14	TGTGCCACCAGTGAACCGGGACAGACAGATACGCAGTATTTT	CATSEPGQTDTQYF
once	TRBV7-3	TRBJ2-3	.	15	TGTGCCAGCAGCGGGCCCGGGACTCAGGCAGATACGCAGTATTTT	CASSGPGTQADTQYF
.	TRBV5-1	TRBJ1-2	.	15	TGCGCCAGCAGCCCCGAATCGACATCCGCCTATGGCTACACCTTC	CASSPESTSAYGYTF
many	TRBV7-2	TRBJ2-3	.	14	TGTGCCAGCAGCCCACTAGGGCCGACAGATACGCAGTATTTT	CASSPLGPTDTQYF
.	TRBV20-1	TRBJ2-1	.	15	TGCAGTGCTAGGGCGCGAGCGGGCGCCGGGGATGAGCAGTTCTTC	CSARARAGAGDEQFF
.	TRBV11-2	TRBJ2-1	TRBD1	18	TGTGCCAGCAGTAAACAGGGGGCATGGCCATGGACTTACAATGAGCAGTTCTTC	CASSKQGAWPWTYNEQFF
few	TRBV20-1	TRBJ1-5	.	14	TGCAGTGCTAGTGCAGGGTCCTTAAATCAGCCCCAGCATTTT	CSASAGSLNQPQHF
few	TRBV20-1	TRBJ2-3	TRBD2	16	TGCAGTGCTAGAGATATAATAGCGGGAGAGACAGATACGCAGTATTTT	CSARDIIAGETDTQYF
once	TRBV5-1	TRBJ2-1	.	16	TGCGCCAGCAGCTTGGCACCAGGGGATAGCTACAATGAGCAGTTCTTC	CASSLAPGDSYNEQFF
few	TRBV5-1	TRBJ1-2	.	14	TGCGCCAGCAGCTTGGGGTCGGGGGGCAAGGGCTACACCTTC	CASSLGSGGKGYTF
few	TRBV9	TRBJ2-1	.	17	TGTGCCAGCAGCTATAACTCTAGACGGATGACCTACAATGAGCAGTTCTTC	CASSYNSRRMTYNEQFF
.	TRBV7-3	TRBJ1-6	TRBD1	17	TGTGCCAGCAGCTCCTATGGGGGGACAGATTGGGATTCACCCCTCCACTTT	CASSSYGGTDWDSPLHF
many	TRBV2	TRBJ1-5	.	12	TGTGCCAGCAGTGAAGGCCTTCAGCCCCAGCATTTT	CASSEGLQPQHF
many	TRBV15	TRBJ1-2	.	13	TGTGCCACCAGTCCGACAGAAAACTATGGCTACACCTTC	CATSPTENYGYTF
.	TRBV6-6	TRBJ1-1	TRBD1	16	TGTGCCAGCAGTTACTCTCCAGGGGGTCTGAACACTGAAGCTTTCTTT	CASSYSPGGLNTEAFF
few	TRBV30	TRBJ2-1	.	14	TGTGCCTGGACAAGCGATAGCTCCTACAATGAGCAGTTCTTC	CAWTSDSSYNEQFF
.	TRBV9	TRBJ2-3	TRBD2	14	TGTGCCAGCAGCGCGGGGACTACCACAGATACGCAGTATTTT	CASSAGTTTDTQYF
few	TRBV3-1	TRBJ2-1	.	13	TGTGCCAGCAGCCAAGATCGTCTAGCCAAGCAGTTCTTC	CASSQDRLAKQFF